These T cell receptor beta chains were read from a single sample in a study of cytomegalovirus exposure and HLA in healthy donors. TCRdb keeps only in-frame clones here, not all; method: immunoSEQ multiplex PCR. Seen here are 85,000 to 120,000 clones, over 60% observed once, and the top ten hold 9.6%. The sequenced material came from PBMCs. The source is a male donor in good health and CMV-seropositive. Each CDR3 is given with its conserved first and last residue. The D gene is left open where the match is weak. Clone size is given for some rows only: seen once, a few or many times, or a class if the clone is expanded.

cdr3_aa cdr3_nt j_call clone_size v_call d_call
CASSFPGLAHEQFF TGTGCCAGCAGTTTTCCGGGACTAGCACATGAGCAGTTCTTC TRBJ2-1 few TRBV7-9 TRBD2
CASSFPTAGADTQYF TGTGCCAGCAGCTTCCCGACAGCGGGAGCAGATACGCAGTATTTT TRBJ2-3 . TRBV7-3 TRBD2
CASSYLASTYEQYF TGTGCCAGCAGCTACCTAGCGTCAACCTACGAGCAGTACTTC TRBJ2-7 . TRBV5-5 .
CASSQAGYGYTF TGCGCCAGCAGCCAAGCCGGTTATGGCTACACCTTC TRBJ1-2 . TRBV4-3 .
CASSPTAAGEQFF TGTGCCAGCAGTCCGACGGCCGCGGGTGAGCAGTTCTTC TRBJ2-1 few TRBV27 .
CASSIRRGRDEQFF TGTGCCAGTAGTATAAGGCGGGGGAGGGATGAGCAGTTCTTC TRBJ2-1 . TRBV19 TRBD2
CASREKDRHTDTQYF TGCGCCAGCAGGGAGAAGGACAGGCACACAGATACGCAGTATTTT TRBJ2-3 few TRBV5-1 TRBD1
CASSPRREQEKLFF TGTGCCAGCTCACCCAGGAGGGAACAAGAAAAACTGTTTTTT TRBJ1-4 . TRBV18 .
CASSQNPGLFYEQYF TGCGCCAGCAGCCAAAACCCGGGACTTTTTTACGAGCAGTACTTC TRBJ2-7 . TRBV4-3 .
CASSRSSTSGRNRDTQYF TGTGCCAGCAGCCGCTCCTCGACTAGCGGGCGAAACAGAGATACGCAGTATTTT TRBJ2-3 . TRBV7-8 TRBD2
CASSQSGVSYNEQFF TGCGCCAGCAGCCAATCGGGGGTTTCCTACAATGAGCAGTTCTTC TRBJ2-1 . TRBV4-1 .
CASSFTSGVYEQYF TGTGCCAGCAGTTTCACTAGCGGGGTCTACGAGCAGTACTTC TRBJ2-7 . TRBV27 TRBD2
CASLRGTYNEQFF TGTGCCAGCCTTAGGGGCACCTACAATGAGCAGTTCTTC TRBJ2-1 . TRBV6-1 .
CAWSSDWSSGRTLEETQYF TGTGCCTGGAGTTCCGATTGGAGTAGCGGGAGGACGTTAGAAGAGACCCAGTACTTC TRBJ2-5 . TRBV30 TRBD2
CASRRQITNEKLFF TGTGCCAGCAGGAGACAGATAACTAATGAAAAACTGTTTTTT TRBJ1-4 . TRBV2 .
CASGAHGLINYGYTF TGTGCCAGCGGCGCCCACGGACTGATTAACTATGGCTACACCTTC TRBJ1-2 . TRBV2 .
CASSPTTGGGGAFF TGTGCCAGCAGCCCTACCACAGGGGGCGGAGGAGCTTTCTTT TRBJ1-1 . TRBV5-6 TRBD1
CASSLVLGLEVEQYF TGTGCCAGCAGCTTAGTATTAGGTTTGGAGGTCGAGCAGTACTTC TRBJ2-7 . TRBV11-2 .
CACERNGAGLAPYNEQFF TGTGCCTGCGAAAGAAACGGCGCGGGACTAGCACCTTACAATGAGCAGTTCTTC TRBJ2-1 . TRBV11-2 TRBD2
CASSPSNTEAFF TGTGCCAGCAGCCCCTCTAACACTGAAGCTTTCTTT TRBJ1-1 once TRBV7-9 .
CASSMGTGATYEQYF TGTGCCAGTAGTATGGGGACAGGGGCGACCTACGAGCAGTACTTC TRBJ2-7 . TRBV19 TRBD1
CASSLSSNGNNEQFF TGTGCCAGCAGCTTGTCCAGTAACGGGAACAATGAGCAGTTCTTC TRBJ2-1 few TRBV7-2 .
CASGKPLAGGVNEQYF TGTGCTAGTGGCAAACCCCTAGCGGGAGGCGTGAACGAGCAGTACTTC TRBJ2-7 . TRBV12-5 TRBD2
CASSTKQGEETQYF TGTGCCAGTAGTACAAAACAGGGGGAAGAGACCCAGTACTTC TRBJ2-5 . TRBV19 TRBD1
CASSPEGASGGYNEQFF TGCGCCAGCAGCCCAGAGGGGGCTAGCGGGGGTTACAATGAGCAGTTCTTC TRBJ2-1 . TRBV4-3 TRBD2
CASAPPGPLEAFF TGTGCCAGCGCCCCGCCAGGGCCTCTTGAAGCTTTCTTT TRBJ1-1 . TRBV7-9 .
CASSLGTGGPYEQYF TGTGCCAGCAGCTTAGGAACGGGAGGGCCCTACGAGCAGTACTTC TRBJ2-7 . TRBV11-3 TRBD2